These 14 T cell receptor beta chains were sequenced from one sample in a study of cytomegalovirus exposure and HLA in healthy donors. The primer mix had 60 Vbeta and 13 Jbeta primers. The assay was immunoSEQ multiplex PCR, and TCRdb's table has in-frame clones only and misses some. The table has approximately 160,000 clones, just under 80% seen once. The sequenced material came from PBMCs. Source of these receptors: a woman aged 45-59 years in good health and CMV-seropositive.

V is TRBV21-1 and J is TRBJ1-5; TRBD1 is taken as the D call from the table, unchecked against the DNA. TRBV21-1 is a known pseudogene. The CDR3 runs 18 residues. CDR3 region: CASSYPGRQGKQDQPQHF. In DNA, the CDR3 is TGTGCCAGCAGCTATCCCGGTCGGCAGGGGAAACAGGATCAGCCCCAGCATTTT.

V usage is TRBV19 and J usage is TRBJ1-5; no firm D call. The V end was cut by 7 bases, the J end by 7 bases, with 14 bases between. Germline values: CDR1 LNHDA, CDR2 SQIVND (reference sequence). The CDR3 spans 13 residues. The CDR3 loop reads CASNWQNGQPQHF. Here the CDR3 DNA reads TGTGCCAGTAATTGGCAAAACGGGCAGCCCCAGCATTTT.

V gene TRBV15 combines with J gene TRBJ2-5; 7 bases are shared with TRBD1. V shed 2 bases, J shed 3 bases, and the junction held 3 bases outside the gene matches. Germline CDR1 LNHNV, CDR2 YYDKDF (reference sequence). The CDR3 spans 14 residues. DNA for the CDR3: TGTGCCACCAGCAGATCACAGGGGAAAGAGACCCAGTACTTC. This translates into CATSRSQGKETQYF. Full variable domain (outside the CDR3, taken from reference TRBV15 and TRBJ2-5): DAMVIQNPRYQVTQFGKPVTLSCSQTLNHNVMYWYQQKSSQAPKLLFHYYDKDFNNEADTPDNFQSRRPNTSFCFLDIRSPGLGDTAMYLCATSRSQGKETQYFGPGTRLLVL.

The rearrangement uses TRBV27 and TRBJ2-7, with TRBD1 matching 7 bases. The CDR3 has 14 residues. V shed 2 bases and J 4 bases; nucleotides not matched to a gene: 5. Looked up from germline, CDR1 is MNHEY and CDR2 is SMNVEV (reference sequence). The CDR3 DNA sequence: TGTGCCAGCAGTTTACGAGGGGGCAAGTACGAGCAGTACTTC. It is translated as CASSLRGGKYEQYF.

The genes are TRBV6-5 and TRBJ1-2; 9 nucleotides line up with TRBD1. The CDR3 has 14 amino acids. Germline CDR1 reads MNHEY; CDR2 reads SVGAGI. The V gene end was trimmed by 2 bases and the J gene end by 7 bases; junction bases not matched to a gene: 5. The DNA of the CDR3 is TGTGCCAGCAGTTACGACGACAGGGGGACTGGCTACACCTTC. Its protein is CASSYDDRGTGYTF.

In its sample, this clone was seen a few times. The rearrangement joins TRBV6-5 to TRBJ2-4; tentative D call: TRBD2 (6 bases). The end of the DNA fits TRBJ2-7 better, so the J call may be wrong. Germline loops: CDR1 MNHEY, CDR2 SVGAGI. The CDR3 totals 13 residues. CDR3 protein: CAASGDSHYEQYF. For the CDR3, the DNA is TGTGCCGCCTCGGGGGACTCCCACTACGAGCAGTACTTC.

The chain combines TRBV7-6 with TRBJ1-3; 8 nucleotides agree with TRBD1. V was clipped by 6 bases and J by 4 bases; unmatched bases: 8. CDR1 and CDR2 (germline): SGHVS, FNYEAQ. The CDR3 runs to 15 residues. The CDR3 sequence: CASSRDRGPGNTIYF. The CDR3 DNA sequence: TGTGCCAGCAGTCGAGACAGGGGTCCCGGAAACACCATATATTTT.

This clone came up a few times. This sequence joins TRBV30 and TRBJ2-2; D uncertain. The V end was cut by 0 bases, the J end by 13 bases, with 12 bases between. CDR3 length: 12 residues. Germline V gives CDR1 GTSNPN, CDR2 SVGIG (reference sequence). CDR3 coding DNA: TGTGCCTGGAGTGTAAGCGCTGTAGGGCTGTTTTTT. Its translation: CAWSVSAVGLFF.

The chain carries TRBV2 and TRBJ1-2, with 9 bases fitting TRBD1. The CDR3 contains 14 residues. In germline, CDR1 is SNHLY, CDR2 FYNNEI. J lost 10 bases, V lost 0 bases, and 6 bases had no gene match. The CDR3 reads CASSEALGTGSYTF. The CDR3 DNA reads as TGTGCCAGCAGTGAAGCGCTCGGGACAGGGTCCTACACCTTC.

Here the CDR3 DNA reads TGTGCCAGCCAGAACTACGAGCAGTACTTC. It specifies CASQNYEQYF. The rearrangement uses TRBV6-1 and TRBJ2-7; D is unclear. The V end lost 8 bases, the J end lost 3 bases, and 5 bases lay between the germline ends. CDR1 is MNHNS, CDR2 SASEGT, per germline. The CDR3 covers 10 residues.

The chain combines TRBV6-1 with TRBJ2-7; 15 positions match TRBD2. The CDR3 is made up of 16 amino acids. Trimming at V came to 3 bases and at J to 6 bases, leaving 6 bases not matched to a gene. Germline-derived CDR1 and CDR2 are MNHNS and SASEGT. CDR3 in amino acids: CASSDIPGLAGGEQYF. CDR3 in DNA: TGTGCCAGCAGTGACATCCCGGGACTAGCGGGGGGCGAGCAGTACTTC.

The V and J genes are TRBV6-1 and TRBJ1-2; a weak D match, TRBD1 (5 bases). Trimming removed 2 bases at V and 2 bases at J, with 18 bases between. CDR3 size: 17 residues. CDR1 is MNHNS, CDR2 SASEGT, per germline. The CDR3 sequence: CASSEIISQGTNYGYTF. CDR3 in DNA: TGTGCCAGCAGTGAAATAATCTCGCAGGGAACAAACTATGGCTACACCTTC.

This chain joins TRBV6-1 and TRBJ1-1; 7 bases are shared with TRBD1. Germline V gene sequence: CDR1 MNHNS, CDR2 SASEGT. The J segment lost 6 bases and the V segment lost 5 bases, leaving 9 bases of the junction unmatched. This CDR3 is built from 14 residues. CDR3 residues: CASSRQGLLSEAFF. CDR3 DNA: TGTGCCAGCAGTCGACAGGGCCTCTTGTCTGAAGCTTTCTTT.

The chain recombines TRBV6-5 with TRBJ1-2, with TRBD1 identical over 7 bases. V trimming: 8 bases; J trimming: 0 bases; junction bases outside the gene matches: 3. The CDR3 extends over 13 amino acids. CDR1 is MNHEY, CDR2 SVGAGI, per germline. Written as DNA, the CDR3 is TGTGCCAGCGGGACAGCAGCTAACTATGGCTACACCTTC. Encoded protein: CASGTAANYGYTF.